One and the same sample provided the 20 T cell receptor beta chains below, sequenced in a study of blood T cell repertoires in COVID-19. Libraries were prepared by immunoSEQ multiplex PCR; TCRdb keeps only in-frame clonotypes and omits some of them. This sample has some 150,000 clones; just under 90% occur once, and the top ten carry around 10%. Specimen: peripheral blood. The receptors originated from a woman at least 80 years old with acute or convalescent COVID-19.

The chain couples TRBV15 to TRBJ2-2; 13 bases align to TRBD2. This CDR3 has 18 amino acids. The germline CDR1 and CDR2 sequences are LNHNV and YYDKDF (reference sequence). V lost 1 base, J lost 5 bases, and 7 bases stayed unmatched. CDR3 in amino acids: CATSRAPGLAGRTGELFF. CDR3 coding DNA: TGTGCCACCAGCAGAGCACCGGGACTAGCGGGGAGGACCGGGGAGCTGTTTTTT.

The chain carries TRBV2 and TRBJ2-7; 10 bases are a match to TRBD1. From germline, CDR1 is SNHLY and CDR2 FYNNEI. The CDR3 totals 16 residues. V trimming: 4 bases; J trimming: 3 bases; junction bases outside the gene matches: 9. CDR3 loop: CASSGGDRGLGYEQYF. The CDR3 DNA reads TGTGCCAGCAGTGGGGGGGACAGGGGCCTTGGCTACGAGCAGTACTTC.

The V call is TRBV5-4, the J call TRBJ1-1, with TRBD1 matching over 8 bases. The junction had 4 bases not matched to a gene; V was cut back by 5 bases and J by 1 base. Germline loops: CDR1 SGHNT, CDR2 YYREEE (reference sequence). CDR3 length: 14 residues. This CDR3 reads CASSAGGRNTEAFF. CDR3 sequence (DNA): TGTGCCAGCAGTGCAGGGGGCCGGAACACTGAAGCTTTCTTT.

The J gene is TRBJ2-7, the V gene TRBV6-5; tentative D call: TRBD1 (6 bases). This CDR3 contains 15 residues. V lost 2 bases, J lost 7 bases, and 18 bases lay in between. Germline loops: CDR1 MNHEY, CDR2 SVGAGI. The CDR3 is CASSYGGAKEEEQYF. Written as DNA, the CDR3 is TGTGCCAGCAGTTACGGGGGCGCAAAGGAGGAGGAGCAGTACTTC.

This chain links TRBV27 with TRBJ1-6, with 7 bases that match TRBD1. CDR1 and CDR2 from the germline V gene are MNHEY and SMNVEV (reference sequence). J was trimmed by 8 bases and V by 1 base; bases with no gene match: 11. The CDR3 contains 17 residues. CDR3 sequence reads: CASSLFLTGRGDSPLHF. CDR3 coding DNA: TGTGCCAGCAGTTTATTCCTGACAGGGCGTGGGGATTCACCCCTCCACTTT.

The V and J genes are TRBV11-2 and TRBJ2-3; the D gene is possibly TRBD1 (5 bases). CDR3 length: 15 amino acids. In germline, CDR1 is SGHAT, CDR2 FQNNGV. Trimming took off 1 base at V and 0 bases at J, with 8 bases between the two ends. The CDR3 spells CASSLVGQSTDTQYF. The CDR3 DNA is TGTGCCAGCAGCTTAGTCGGACAAAGCACAGATACGCAGTATTTT.

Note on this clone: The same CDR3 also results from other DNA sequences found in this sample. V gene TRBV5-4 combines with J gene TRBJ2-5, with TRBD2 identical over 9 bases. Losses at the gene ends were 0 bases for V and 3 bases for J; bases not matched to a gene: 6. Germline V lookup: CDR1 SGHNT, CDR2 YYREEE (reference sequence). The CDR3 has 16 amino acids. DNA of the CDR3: TGTGCCAGCAGCTTGGGGCGGGGGGGGTCTAAAGAGACCCAGTACTTC. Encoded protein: CASSLGRGGSKETQYF. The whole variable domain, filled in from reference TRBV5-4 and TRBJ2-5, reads ETGVTQSPTHLIKTRGQQVTLRCSSQSGHNTVSWYQQALGQGPQFIFQYYREEENGRGNFPPRFSGLQFPNYSSELNVNALELDDSALYLCASSLGRGGSKETQYFGPGTRLLVL.

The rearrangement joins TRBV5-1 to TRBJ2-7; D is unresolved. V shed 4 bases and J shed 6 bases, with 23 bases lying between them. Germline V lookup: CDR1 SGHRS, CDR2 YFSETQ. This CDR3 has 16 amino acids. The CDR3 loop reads CASSLDSGDPPLEQYF. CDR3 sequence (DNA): TGCGCCAGCAGCCTTGACTCCGGAGATCCCCCTCTCGAGCAGTACTTC.

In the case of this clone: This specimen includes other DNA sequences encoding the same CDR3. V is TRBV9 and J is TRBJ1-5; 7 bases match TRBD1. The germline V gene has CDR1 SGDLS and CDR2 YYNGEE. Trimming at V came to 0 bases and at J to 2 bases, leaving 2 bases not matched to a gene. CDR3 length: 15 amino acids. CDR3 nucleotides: TGTGCCAGCAGCGTAGGAGGGGGCGGCAATCAGCCCCAGCATTTT. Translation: CASSVGGGGNQPQHF.

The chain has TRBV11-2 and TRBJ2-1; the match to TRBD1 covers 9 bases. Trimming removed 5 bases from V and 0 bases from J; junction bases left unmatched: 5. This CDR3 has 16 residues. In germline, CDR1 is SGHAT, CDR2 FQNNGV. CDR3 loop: CASSPGQGSSYNEQFF. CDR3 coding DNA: TGTGCCAGCAGCCCAGGACAGGGGAGCTCCTACAATGAGCAGTTCTTC.

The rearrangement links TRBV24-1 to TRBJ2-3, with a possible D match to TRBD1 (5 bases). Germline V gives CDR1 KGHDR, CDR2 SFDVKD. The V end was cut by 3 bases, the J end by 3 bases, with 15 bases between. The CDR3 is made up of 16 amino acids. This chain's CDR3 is CATSDSKGMGTDTQYF. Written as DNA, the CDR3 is TGTGCCACCAGTGATAGCAAGGGGATGGGGACAGATACGCAGTATTTT.

CDR3 in DNA: TGTGCCAGCAGCCGAACAGGGGTTGGCACTGAAGCTTTCTTT. It is translated as CASSRTGVGTEAFF. This sequence joins TRBV7-9 and TRBJ1-1, with 7 positions matching TRBD1. The V gene end was trimmed by 5 bases and the J gene end by 4 bases; junction bases not matched to a gene: 7. Germline assignment: CDR1 SEHNR and CDR2 FQNEAQ (reference sequence). The CDR3 is made up of 14 amino acids.

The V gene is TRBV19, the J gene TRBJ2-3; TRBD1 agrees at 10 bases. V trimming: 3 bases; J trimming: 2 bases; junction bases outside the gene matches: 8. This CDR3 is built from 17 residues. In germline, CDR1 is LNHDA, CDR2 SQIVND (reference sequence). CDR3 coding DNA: TGTGCCAGTAGTATCCGTGGGGACAGGGGCTACACAGATACGCAGTATTTT. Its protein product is CASSIRGDRGYTDTQYF.

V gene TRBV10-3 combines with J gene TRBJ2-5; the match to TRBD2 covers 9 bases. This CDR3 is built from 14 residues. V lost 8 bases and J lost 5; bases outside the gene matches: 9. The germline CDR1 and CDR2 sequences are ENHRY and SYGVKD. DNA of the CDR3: TGTGCCATCCGGGGCGGGGGGGCCGCGGAGACCCAGTACTTC. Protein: CAIRGGGAAETQYF.

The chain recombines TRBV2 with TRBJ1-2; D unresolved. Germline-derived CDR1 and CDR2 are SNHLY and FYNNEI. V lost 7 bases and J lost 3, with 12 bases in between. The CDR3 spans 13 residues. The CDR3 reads CASMLRVYYGYTF. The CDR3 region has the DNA TGTGCCAGCATGCTTCGGGTTTACTATGGCTACACCTTC.

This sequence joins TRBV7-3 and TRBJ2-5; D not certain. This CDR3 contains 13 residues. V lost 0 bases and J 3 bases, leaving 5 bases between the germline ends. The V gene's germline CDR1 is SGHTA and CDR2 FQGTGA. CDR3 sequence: CASSLTREETQYF. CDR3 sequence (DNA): TGTGCCAGCAGCTTAACCCGGGAAGAGACCCAGTACTTC.

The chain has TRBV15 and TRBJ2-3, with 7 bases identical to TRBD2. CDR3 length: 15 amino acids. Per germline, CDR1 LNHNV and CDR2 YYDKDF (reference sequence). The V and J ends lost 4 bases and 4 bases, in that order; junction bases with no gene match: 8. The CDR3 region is CATSIGAGTPDTQYF. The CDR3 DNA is TGTGCCACCAGCATAGGAGCGGGGACGCCAGATACGCAGTATTTT. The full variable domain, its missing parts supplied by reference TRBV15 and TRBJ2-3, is DAMVIQNPRYQVTQFGKPVTLSCSQTLNHNVMYWYQQKSSQAPKLLFHYYDKDFNNEADTPDNFQSRRPNTSFCFLDIRSPGLGDTAMYLCATSIGAGTPDTQYFGPGTRLTVL.

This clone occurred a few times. CDR3 sequence reads: CASSGDSSGNTIYF. As DNA, the CDR3 is TGTGCCAGCAGTGGGGACAGCTCTGGAAACACCATATATTTT. This chain uses TRBV9 with TRBJ1-3; 7 bases align to TRBD1. J gave up 0 bases and V 5 bases, and 2 bases lay outside the gene matches. Germline loops: CDR1 SGDLS, CDR2 YYNGEE. CDR3 length: 14 residues.

In DNA form, the CDR3 reads TGCGCCAGCAGCCAAGTTAGTTCGGGGGTTCCACCCTACGAGCAGTACTTC. This translates into CASSQVSSGVPPYEQYF. The rearrangement uses TRBV4-3 and TRBJ2-7; D perhaps matches TRBD2 (6 bases). The CDR3 consists of 17 residues. Deletions cut 1 base from V and 2 bases from J, with 18 bases between. Germline CDR1 is LGHNA and CDR2 is YSLEER.

CDR3 nucleotide sequence: TGTGCCGCCCGGGAGAGCTACGGGGGGGGACTCTCCTACAATGAGCAGTTCTTC. Translated, it gives CAARESYGGGLSYNEQFF. The gene calls are TRBV10-3 and TRBJ2-1, with 8 bases lining up with TRBD2. CDR3 length equals 18 residues. V was pared by 11 bases and J by 0 bases, with 18 bases of the junction left unmatched. The germline V gene has CDR1 ENHRY and CDR2 SYGVKD.